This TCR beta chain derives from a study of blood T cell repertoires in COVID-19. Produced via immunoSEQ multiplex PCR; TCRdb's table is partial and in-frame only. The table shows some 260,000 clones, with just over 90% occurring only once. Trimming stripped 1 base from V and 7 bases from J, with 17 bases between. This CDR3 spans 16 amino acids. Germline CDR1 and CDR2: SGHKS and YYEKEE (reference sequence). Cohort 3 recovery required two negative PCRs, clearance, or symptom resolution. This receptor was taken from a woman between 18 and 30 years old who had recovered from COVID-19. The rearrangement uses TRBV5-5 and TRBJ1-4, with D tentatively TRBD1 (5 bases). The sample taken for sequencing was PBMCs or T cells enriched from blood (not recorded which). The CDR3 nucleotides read TGTGCCAGCAGCTTGCAGTCAGGGATGGAGGGTGAAAAACTGTTTTTT. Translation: CASSLQSGMEGEKLFF.